Following are 28 T cell receptor beta chains from one sample sequenced in a study of blood T cell repertoires in COVID-19. TCRdb keeps only in-frame clones here, not all; method: immunoSEQ multiplex PCR. The sample lists around 81,000 clones; 70% to 85% were seen once. Input material: peripheral blood. These receptors all stem from a human donor in a cohort sampled during active COVID-19.

The V call is TRBV9, the J call TRBJ2-5; a weak D match, TRBD2 (7 bases). The CDR3 length is 15 residues. Trimming took 4 bases from V and 2 from J, leaving 15 bases between them. CDR1 and CDR2 (germline): SGDLS, YYNGEE. CDR3 bases: TGTGCCAGCAGCTTAGGGGGGGGCTGGCAAGAGACCCAGTACTTC. It is translated as CASSLGGGWQETQYF.

The V and J genes are TRBV7-9 and TRBJ1-1; the D is unclear. The CDR3 covers 13 residues. V dropped 2 bases and J dropped 3 bases, with 7 bases sitting between them. Per germline, CDR1 SEHNR and CDR2 FQNEAQ (reference sequence). The CDR3 protein is CASSLREYTEAFF. CDR3 nucleotides: TGTGCCAGCAGCTTACGAGAGTACACTGAAGCTTTCTTT.

This clone has just one count. V gene TRBV15 combines with J gene TRBJ1-6, with D maybe TRBD1 (6 bases). The V end lost 0 bases, the J end lost 7 bases, and 10 bases lay between the germline ends. The CDR3 sequence is 15 residues long. In germline, CDR1 is LNHNV, CDR2 YYDKDF (reference sequence). CDR3 sequence: CATSRDRRGNSPLHF. In DNA form, the CDR3 reads TGTGCCACCAGCAGAGATAGAAGGGGGAATTCACCCCTCCACTTT.

This clone has ten or more counts. V usage is TRBV2 and J usage is TRBJ1-4; 9 bases map to TRBD1. Germline CDR1 reads SNHLY; CDR2 reads FYNNEI. With 6 bases clipped from V and 7 bases from J, the junction kept 6 bases outside the gene matches. The CDR3 runs to 14 residues. The CDR3 protein is CASREQGAGEKLFF. The CDR3 DNA follows: TGTGCCAGCAGAGAACAGGGGGCTGGTGAAAAACTGTTTTTT.

This clone has a handful of counts. The genes are TRBV2 and TRBJ1-6, with 7 nucleotides matching TRBD1. The junction had 8 bases not matched to a gene; V was cut back by 2 bases and J by 10 bases. Per germline, CDR1 SNHLY and CDR2 FYNNEI. This CDR3 is built from 15 residues. Here the CDR3 reads CASSESQGLYSPLHF. In DNA, the CDR3 is TGTGCCAGCAGTGAATCACAGGGGTTGTACTCACCCCTCCACTTT.

The chain employs TRBV5-1 and TRBJ1-1, with D possibly TRBD1 on 6 matching bases. The CDR3 sequence is 15 residues long. CDR1 is SGHRS and CDR2 is YFSETQ in the germline V gene. V lost 4 bases and J lost 0, with 13 bases in between. The DNA of the CDR3 is TGCGCCAGCAGCCCTGGGACAACTATGAACACTGAAGCTTTCTTT. Protein: CASSPGTTMNTEAFF.

The rearrangement links TRBV10-3 to TRBJ2-3, with TRBD1 identical over 9 bases. Germline V gene lookup returns CDR1 ENHRY and CDR2 SYGVKD. The CDR3 is 17 residues long. V lost 2 bases and J lost 0; bases outside the gene matches: 6. The CDR3 DNA follows: TGTGCCATCAGTGAGACCTCCGGGACAGGGAGCACAGATACGCAGTATTTT. Translating it yields CAISETSGTGSTDTQYF.

The rearrangement uses TRBV5-4 and TRBJ2-3, with TRBD1 matching over 9 bases. The CDR3 contains 16 residues. With 4 bases clipped from V and 3 bases from J, the junction kept 9 bases outside the gene matches. Looked up from germline, CDR1 is SGHNT and CDR2 is YYREEE (reference sequence). DNA for the CDR3: TGTGCCAGCAGCAGAGGCACAGGGGGCAGGACAGATACGCAGTATTTT. Its protein product is CASSRGTGGRTDTQYF.

This chain links TRBV18 with TRBJ2-2, with 9 bases aligning to TRBD1. Germline V gene sequence: CDR1 KGHSH, CDR2 LQKENI. The CDR3 consists of 14 residues. Trimming at V came to 10 bases and at J to 4 bases, leaving 7 bases not matched to a gene. In DNA, the CDR3 is TGTGCCACCACAGGACAGGGGAGCACCGGGGAGCTGTTTTTT. It yields the protein CATTGQGSTGELFF. The full variable domain, in which reference TRBV18 and TRBJ2-2 provide the parts outside the CDR3, is NAGVMQNPRHLVRRRGQEARLRCSPMKGHSHVYWYRQLPEEGLKFMVYLQKENIIDESGMPKERFSAEFPKEGPSILRIQQVVRGDSAAYFCATTGQGSTGELFFGEGSRLTVL.

The chain couples TRBV5-1 to TRBJ2-1, with 8 bases that match TRBD1. The CDR3 extends over 16 amino acids. V was pared by 0 bases and J by 5 bases, with 7 bases of the junction left unmatched. The germline CDR1 and CDR2 sequences are SGHRS and YFSETQ. DNA of the CDR3: TGCGCCAGCAGCTTGGGTGGACAGGGAGGCGACAATGAGCAGTTCTTC. It specifies CASSLGGQGGDNEQFF.

V is TRBV10-2 and J is TRBJ1-1; TRBD1 agrees at 7 bases. CDR1 is WSHSY, CDR2 SAAADI, per germline. V trimming: 10 bases; J trimming: 3 bases; junction bases outside the gene matches: 23. This CDR3 is 18 amino acids long. The CDR3 coding sequence is TGCGCCACCAGAAGGGCCGACAGGGAAATTTTAAAGGACACTGAAGCTTTCTTT. It specifies CATRRADREILKDTEAFF.

The chain recombines TRBV2 with TRBJ1-2, with D perhaps TRBD1 (5 bases). Germline V gene sequence: CDR1 SNHLY, CDR2 FYNNEI. The CDR3 contains 12 residues. Trimming shortened V by 4 bases and J by 5 bases, and 8 bases separated the two germline ends. CDR3 nucleotide sequence: TGTGCCAGCAGTGGGAGGGGATATGGCTACACCTTC. This encodes CASSGRGYGYTF.

The chain uses TRBV6-5 and TRBJ2-7; tentative D call: TRBD1 (6 bases). This CDR3 spans 16 amino acids. Germline lookup yields CDR1 MNHEY and CDR2 SVGAGI. V dropped 0 bases and J dropped 1 base, with 13 bases sitting between them. The CDR3: CASSYSTGFGSYEQYF. In DNA, the CDR3 is TGTGCCAGCAGTTACTCCACAGGGTTTGGTTCCTACGAGCAGTACTTC.

This clone was detected only a few times. The V gene is TRBV19, the J gene TRBJ1-1; possible D gene TRBD1, 5 bases. V lost 6 bases, J lost 0 bases, and 8 bases lay in between. Germline V lookup: CDR1 LNHDA, CDR2 SQIVND (reference sequence). This CDR3 has 13 residues. CDR3 residues: CASSGHLNTEAFF. CDR3 DNA sequence: TGTGCCAGTAGCGGACACCTGAACACTGAAGCTTTCTTT.

The chain recombines TRBV28 with TRBJ2-7; TRBD2 agrees at 9 bases. After removal of 3 bases from V and 2 bases from J, the junction contained 2 bases not matched to a gene. The CDR3 totals 14 residues. CDR1 and CDR2 from the germline V gene are MDHEN and SYDVKM. CDR3 loop: CASSLLAGTYEQYF. For the CDR3, the DNA is TGTGCCAGCAGTTTGCTAGCGGGAACCTACGAGCAGTACTTC.

The CDR3 DNA follows: TGTGCCAGCAGGGGACAGGGGTACACTGAAGCTTTCTTT. Translated: CASRGQGYTEAFF. The rearrangement links TRBV2 to TRBJ1-1; 10 positions agree with TRBD1. CDR1 SNHLY and CDR2 FYNNEI come from the germline V gene. The CDR3 is made up of 13 amino acids. The J segment lost 3 bases and the V segment lost 6 bases, leaving 1 base of the junction unmatched.

This chain links TRBV10-2 with TRBJ1-2; D call uncertain. Germline CDR1 WSHSY, CDR2 SAAADI. The CDR3 is made up of 14 amino acids. Trimming shortened V by 3 bases and J by 4 bases, and 12 bases separated the two germline ends. The CDR3 spells CASSDYSGFYGYTF. Written as DNA, the CDR3 is TGCGCCAGCAGTGATTACAGCGGCTTCTATGGCTACACCTTC.

This chain uses TRBV5-6 with TRBJ1-5; no clear D. The CDR3 totals 14 residues. Germline V gene sequence: CDR1 SGHDT, CDR2 YYEEEE. V lost 3 bases and J 2 bases, leaving 9 bases between the germline ends. The DNA for the CDR3 is TGTGCCAGCAGCTGGAGGATGGGCAATCAGCCCCAGCATTTT. It translates to CASSWRMGNQPQHF.

The chain is built from TRBV7-9 and TRBJ1-5, with TRBD1 matching over 9 bases. Germline CDR1 and CDR2: SEHNR and FQNEAQ (reference sequence). CDR3 length equals 18 residues. The junction had 13 bases not matched to a gene; V was cut back by 5 bases and J by 2 bases. CDR3 in amino acids: CASSRPTGGRNGNQPQHF. CDR3 bases: TGTGCCAGCAGCCGACCGACAGGGGGTAGAAACGGCAATCAGCCCCAGCATTTT.

Here the CDR3 reads CASFGGQAIGQPQHF. CDR3 DNA sequence: TGTGCCAGCTTTGGGGGACAGGCGATAGGTCAGCCCCAGCATTTT. The chain recombines TRBV6-5 with TRBJ1-5; 8 bases are a match to TRBD1. The V gene end was trimmed by 8 bases and the J gene end by 6 bases; junction bases not matched to a gene: 12. The CDR3 has 15 amino acids. Looked up from germline, CDR1 is MNHEY and CDR2 is SVGAGI.

The V gene is TRBV29-1, the J gene TRBJ1-1; D gene ambiguous. The germline V gene encodes CDR1 SQVTM and CDR2 ANQGSEA. There are 12 residues in the CDR3. Trimming took off 7 bases at V and 1 base at J, with 10 bases between the two ends. CDR3 sequence: CSAGTGNTEAFF. For the CDR3, the DNA is TGCAGCGCCGGAACGGGGAACACTGAAGCTTTCTTT. The full variable domain, in which reference TRBV29-1 and TRBJ1-1 provide the parts outside the CDR3, is SAVISQKPSRDICQRGTSLTIQCQVDSQVTMMFWYRQQPGQSLTLIATANQGSEATYESGFVIDKFPISRPNLTFSTLTVSNMSPEDSSIYLCSAGTGNTEAFFGQGTRLTVV.

The sample holds one count of this clone. This chain joins TRBV27 and TRBJ2-3, with TRBD2 identical over 9 bases. Looked up from germline, CDR1 is MNHEY and CDR2 is SMNVEV (reference sequence). This CDR3 comprises 15 residues. The V and J ends lost 6 bases and 1 base, in that order; junction bases with no gene match: 5. The CDR3 nucleotides read TGTGCCAGCAGGGCTAGCGGGGCCCGCACAGATACGCAGTATTTT. As protein: CASRASGARTDTQYF.

Within the sample, this clone is medium-sized. The chain employs TRBV6-1 and TRBJ2-7, with 10 bases that match TRBD1. The V and J ends lost 3 bases and 4 bases, in that order; junction bases with no gene match: 6. Germline assignment: CDR1 MNHNS and CDR2 SASEGT. The CDR3 runs to 15 residues. CDR3: CASSDNRDRGYEQYF. CDR3 DNA sequence: TGTGCCAGCAGTGACAACCGGGACAGGGGTTACGAGCAGTACTTC.

The V call is TRBV11-2, the J call TRBJ1-1; D unclear. There are 14 residues in the CDR3. Germline V gives CDR1 SGHAT, CDR2 FQNNGV. Trimming shortened V by 1 base and J by 0 bases, and 6 bases separated the two germline ends. CDR3 sequence (DNA): TGTGCCAGCAGCTTAGGCAGGTTGAACACTGAAGCTTTCTTT. Its protein product is CASSLGRLNTEAFF.

The chain employs TRBV2 and TRBJ2-7; D remains unclear. Trimming cost V 8 bases and J 2 bases, with 13 bases left between them. The germline V gene encodes CDR1 SNHLY and CDR2 FYNNEI. The CDR3 has 13 amino acids. CDR3 residues: CASGRQATYEQYF. The CDR3 DNA is TGTGCCAGCGGCCGGCAGGCTACCTACGAGCAGTACTTC.

The chain combines TRBV18 with TRBJ1-4, with unresolved D. The V and J ends lost 3 bases and 4 bases respectively, with 6 bases between them. The CDR3 is 13 amino acids. Germline V gives CDR1 KGHSH, CDR2 LQKENI. For the CDR3, the DNA is TGTGCCAGCTCACCCCGACATAATGAAAAACTGTTTTTT. Translated: CASSPRHNEKLFF.

This chain connects TRBV3-1 (or the pseudogene TRBV3-2) to TRBJ1-3, with TRBD1 as a possible D gene (6 bases). The germline V and J ends were trimmed by 1 base and 4 bases, with 17 bases remaining between them. Germline CDR1 is LGHDT and CDR2 is YNNKEL (reference sequence). This CDR3 comprises 17 residues. The CDR3 protein is CASSQVLDGQRGNTIYF. In DNA form, the CDR3 reads TGTGCCAGCAGCCAAGTACTAGATGGACAGAGAGGAAACACCATATATTTT.

To note about this clone: Other DNA sequences of this sample code for an identical CDR3. The chain has TRBV7-9 and TRBJ2-3; 7 bases line up with TRBD1. V lost 3 bases, J lost 0 bases, and 0 bases stayed unmatched. The germline CDR1 and CDR2 sequences are SEHNR and FQNEAQ (reference sequence). This CDR3 has 14 amino acids. The CDR3 DNA is TGTGCCAGCAGCTTGACAGGGAGCACAGATACGCAGTATTTT. Translating gives CASSLTGSTDTQYF.